The source of this TCR beta chain is a study of OX40 agonist ivuxolimab in advanced cancers. Some background on the complete study: Ivuxolimab was an agonistic, fully human IgG2 monoclonal antibody directed against OX40 (CD134), a costimulatory receptor. The paper reports the monotherapy dose-escalation portion (N of about 50 patients) of the phase I ivuxolimab trial. Prior anti-PD-1, anti-PD-L1 or anti-CTLA-4 therapy was permitted, and about 40% of dose-escalation patients had received checkpoint inhibitors. A male proportion of approximately 83% and a mean age of roughly 55 years, ranging from about 20 to 79, were recorded for the dose-escalation cohort. Three dose-escalation patients achieved partial responses, one with hepatocellular carcinoma and two with cutaneous melanoma. Of the 50 or so patients in dose escalation, some 20 had hepatocellular carcinoma, about 15 had melanoma, 9 had renal cell carcinoma and 9 had head and neck cancer. The purpose of peripheral TCRbeta sequencing was to test whether ivuxolimab changed TCR sequence diversity and led to clonal T-cell expansion. Intravenous ivuxolimab was administered to patients every 2 weeks at six dose levels: 0.01, 0.1, 0.3, 1.5, 3 and 10 mg/kg. The paper as a whole reports these results and caveats: Which antigens the clonally expanded peripheral T cells were specific for was not determined. Low levels of normalized T-cell clonal expansion were also shown by some nonresponding patients. At doses of 0.1 to 3.0 mg/kg, clonal expansion of both CD4+ and CD8+ blood T cells was observed from baseline to week 6. After ivuxolimab, expanded clones were on average more numerous among CD8+ T cells than among CD4+ T cells. In the 0.1-3.0 mg/kg groups, partial responders had among the lowest normalized peripheral clonal expansion, particularly in CD8+ T cells.

A word on this clone: No antigen is known for it. It has no much larger one-base neighbor in the sample; base qualities were not kept.

Genomic DNA was isolated from the sorted cells so that the TCRbeta CDR3 region could be sequenced. The immunoSEQ Assay was used for sequencing of TCRbeta CDR3 regions. The source is immuneACCESS, and TCRdb retained only in-frame sequences with V and J called. Part of the clones is not carried over; for the studies checked, unresolved V genes explain less than half of this, and the remainder is unexplained. This sample comprises tens of thousands of clones, around nine tenths of them detected only once. Roughly 40% of the sample belongs to the ten largest clones. CDR1 and CDR2 were assigned from the germline V gene (reference sequence) as LNHDA and SQIVND. The germline V end is reduced by 5 bases and the J end by 4 bases; junction bases left unmatched: 5. Its CDR3 holds 14 amino acids, cysteine through phenylalanine. The retained sequence is limited to the CDR3, 42 bases, with the frame set at the first base.

The trial excluded patients who had a history of autoimmune disease or were on systemic immunosuppression. Peripheral blood for TCR sequencing was drawn from every dose cohort at baseline, at cycle 4 day 1 and at cycle 7 day 1. Samples were obtained from an open-label, multicenter, first-in-human phase I dose-escalation trial of ivuxolimab. The trial enrolled adults with locally advanced or metastatic head and neck squamous cell, hepatocellular, melanoma or renal cell carcinoma. Before TCR sequencing, CD4+ T cells and CD8+ T cells were sorted from peripheral blood as separate populations. This sample comprised CD4+ or CD8+ T cells sorted from blood, obtained in a trial of the OX40 agonist ivuxolimab. The receptor's source is an adult with an advanced solid tumor such as melanoma, head and neck, liver or kidney cancer. The chain couples TRBV19 to TRBJ2-1, with 7 central nucleotides matching TRBD1. This receptor has the CDR3 CASSAGTAYNEQFF. The DNA sequence follows: TGTGCCAGTAGTGCCGGGACAGCATACAATGAGCAGTTCTTC.